This T cell receptor beta chain was obtained from a study of blood T cell repertoires in COVID-19. Overall study context: Sources were T cells, B-cell-depleted T cells, or PBMCs; the material itself was cDNA or gDNA.

Per the authors' pipeline: Amplification with reference gene primers provided the estimates of nucleated cell counts. Some clones are missing from TCRdb's copy, which holds only in-frame ones; the method was immunoSEQ multiplex PCR. That table gives V, J and clone size, and the DNA gave D and trimming. The data hold 54,000 or so clones, with approximately 89% observed a single time. Losses at the gene ends were 4 bases for V and 6 bases for J; bases not matched to a gene: 4. Germline assignment: CDR1 SGHDT and CDR2 YYEEEE. The CDR3 is 14 amino acids. The V call is TRBV5-6, the J call TRBJ1-6; 7 nucleotides align to TRBD1. Sequenced: peripheral blood. The TCR comes from a human donor in a cohort sampled during active COVID-19. CDR3 DNA sequence: TGTGCCAGCAGCCCGGGACAGTTTAATTCACCCCTCCACTTT. It is translated as CASSPGQFNSPLHF.